This T cell receptor (beta chain) appears in the sequencing data of a study of blood T cell repertoires in COVID-19. The wider study: Spain, Italy and the United States supplied samples that represented acute and convalescent COVID-19. The cDNA or gDNA used as material had been derived from T cells, B-cell-depleted T cells, or PBMCs.

Original data processing: Estimated nucleated cell counts came from reference gene primer amplification. This table comes from immunoSEQ multiplex PCR, and its TCRdb copy is limited to in-frame clones, with some not included. The DNA gave D and trimming, while V, J and clone size come from that table. Among about 210,000 clones listed, roughly four fifths were seen once. This clone was detected a few times. The source is a middle-aged woman with acute or convalescent COVID-19. Sequences were obtained from peripheral blood.

CDR3 loop: CASSSLTARGSEQYF. DNA of the CDR3: TGTGCCAGCAGCTCCCTGACCGCAAGGGGCTCCGAGCAGTACTTC. The gene calls are TRBV5-8 and TRBJ2-7, with D tentatively TRBD1 (5 bases). The length of the CDR3 is 15 residues. CDR1 is SGHTS, CDR2 YDEGEE, per germline. V was trimmed by 3 bases and J by 6 bases, leaving 19 bases between them. The variable domain in full, completed from reference TRBV5-8 and TRBJ2-7, reads EAGVTQSPTHLIKTRGQQATLRCSPISGHTSVYWYQQALGLGLQFLLWYDEGEERNRGNFPPRFSGRQFPNYSSELNVNALELEDSALYLCASSSLTARGSEQYFGPGTRLTVT.